The 6 T cell receptor beta chains reported below all come from one sample, sequenced in a study of neoadjuvant anti-PD-1 for oral cavity cancer. Sequenced by immunoSEQ multiplex PCR; TCRdb stores in-frame clones only, minus some. The sample carries about 8,000 clones, roughly three fifths recorded once. Specified time point: after neoadjuvant nivolumab, at surgical resection. The sequencing here drew on PBMCs, taken after nivolumab (anti-PD-1) treatment. These TCRs come from a person aged 40 to 85 with oral cavity squamous cell carcinoma.

This sequence joins TRBV28 and TRBJ2-1, with 16 positions matching TRBD2. CDR3 length: 18 amino acids. Trimming took 3 bases from V and 10 from J; bases not matched to a gene: 12. Looked up from germline, CDR1 is MDHEN and CDR2 is SYDVKM. The CDR3 protein is CASSFAHGTSGGAREQFF. For the CDR3, the DNA is TGTGCCAGCAGTTTCGCGCATGGGACTAGCGGGGGGGCAAGGGAGCAGTTCTTC.

This chain links TRBV2 with TRBJ1-2; D remains ambiguous. With 4 bases removed from V and 6 bases from J, the gap between germline ends came to 12 bases. Looked up from germline, CDR1 is SNHLY and CDR2 is FYNNEI. The CDR3 extends over 13 amino acids. The CDR3 spells CASSVGRSNGYTF. The CDR3 DNA reads TGTGCCAGCAGTGTCGGGCGTTCGAATGGCTACACCTTC.

The chain employs TRBV2 and TRBJ2-6, with TRBD2 as a possible D gene (6 bases). V dropped 6 bases and J dropped 0 bases, with 12 bases sitting between them. CDR1 SNHLY and CDR2 FYNNEI come from the germline V gene. CDR3 length equals 16 residues. The CDR3 protein is CASRKWGDSGANVLTF. CDR3 DNA sequence: TGTGCCAGCAGGAAATGGGGGGACTCTGGGGCCAACGTCCTGACTTTC. Using reference TRBV2 and TRBJ2-6 for the parts outside the CDR3, the full variable domain is EPEVTQTPSHQVTQMGQEVILRCVPISNHLYFYWYRQILGQKVEFLVSFYNNEISEKSEIFDDQFSVERPDGSNFTLKIRSTKLEDSAMYFCASRKWGDSGANVLTFGAGSRLTVL.

The V and J genes are TRBV6-1 and TRBJ2-7, with TRBD1 matching over 10 bases. Germline loops: CDR1 MNHNS, CDR2 SASEGT. V shed 2 bases, J shed 2 bases, and the junction held 3 bases outside the gene matches. The CDR3 runs 15 residues. The CDR3 DNA follows: TGTGCCAGCAGTGAAACCGGGACAGGGGCCTACGAGCAGTACTTC. As protein: CASSETGTGAYEQYF.

The sample holds one count of this clone. The rearrangement uses TRBV30 and TRBJ1-5; D might be TRBD1 (5 bases). Germline CDR1 and CDR2: GTSNPN and SVGIG (reference sequence). There are 14 residues in the CDR3. The V gene lost 2 bases and the J gene lost 6 bases, with 14 bases spanning the gap. CDR3 sequence: CAWSKGVGSQPQHF. The CDR3 DNA sequence: TGTGCCTGGAGTAAAGGGGTCGGGAGTCAGCCCCAGCATTTT.

This chain uses TRBV19 with TRBJ1-2; maybe TRBD1 (6 bases). There are 16 residues in the CDR3. Deletions cut 5 bases from V and 0 bases from J, with 16 bases between. The germline gives CDR1 LNHDA, CDR2 SQIVND (reference sequence). The CDR3, as DNA: TGTGCCAGTAGTTCCCGGACAGAAAAAACTAACTATGGCTACACCTTC. Translation: CASSSRTEKTNYGYTF.